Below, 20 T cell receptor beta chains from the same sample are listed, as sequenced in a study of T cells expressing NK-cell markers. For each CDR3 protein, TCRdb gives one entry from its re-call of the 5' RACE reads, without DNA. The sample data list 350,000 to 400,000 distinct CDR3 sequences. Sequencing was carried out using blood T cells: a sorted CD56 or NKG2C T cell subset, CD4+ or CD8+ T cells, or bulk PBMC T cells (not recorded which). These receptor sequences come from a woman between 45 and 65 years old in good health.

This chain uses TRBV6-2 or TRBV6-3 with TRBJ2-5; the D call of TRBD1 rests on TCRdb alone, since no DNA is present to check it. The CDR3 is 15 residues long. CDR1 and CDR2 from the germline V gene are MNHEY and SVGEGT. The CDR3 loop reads CASSDAWDGQETQYF.

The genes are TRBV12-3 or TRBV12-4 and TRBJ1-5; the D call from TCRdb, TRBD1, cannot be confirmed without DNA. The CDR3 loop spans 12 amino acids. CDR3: CASRQGFQPQHF.

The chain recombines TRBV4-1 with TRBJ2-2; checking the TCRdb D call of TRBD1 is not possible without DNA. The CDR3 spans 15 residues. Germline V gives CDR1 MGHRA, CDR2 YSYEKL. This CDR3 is CASSRLDRNTGELFF.

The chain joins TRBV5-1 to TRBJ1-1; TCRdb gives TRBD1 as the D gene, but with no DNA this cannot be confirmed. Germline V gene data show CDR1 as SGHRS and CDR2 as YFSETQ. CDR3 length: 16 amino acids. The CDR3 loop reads CASSLAGAGMNTEAFF.

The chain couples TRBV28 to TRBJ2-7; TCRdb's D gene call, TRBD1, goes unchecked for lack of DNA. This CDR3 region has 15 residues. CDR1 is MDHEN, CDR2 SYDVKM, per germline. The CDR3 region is CASRTRDTLLGEQYF.

CDR3 region: CASSHPAVRTEAFF. This chain connects TRBV4-1 to TRBJ1-1. The length of the CDR3 is 14 residues. CDR1 MGHRA and CDR2 YSYEKL come from the germline V gene.

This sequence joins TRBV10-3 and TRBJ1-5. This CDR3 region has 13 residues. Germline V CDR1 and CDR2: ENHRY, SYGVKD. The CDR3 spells CAIRNYSNQPQHF.

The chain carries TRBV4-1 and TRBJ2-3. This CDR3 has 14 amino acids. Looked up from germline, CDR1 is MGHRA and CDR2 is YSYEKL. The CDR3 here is CASSQEGREDTQYF.

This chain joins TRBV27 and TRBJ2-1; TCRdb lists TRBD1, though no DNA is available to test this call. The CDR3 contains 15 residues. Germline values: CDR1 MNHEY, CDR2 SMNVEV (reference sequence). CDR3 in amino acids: CASSSPGHPYNEQFF.

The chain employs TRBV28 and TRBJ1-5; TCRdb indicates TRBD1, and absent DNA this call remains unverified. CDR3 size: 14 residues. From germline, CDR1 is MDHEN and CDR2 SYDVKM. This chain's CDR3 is CASSFGKGSQPQHF.

CDR3: CSARDRSAGGVVGNQPQHF. The chain carries TRBV20-1 and TRBJ1-5; TCRdb gives TRBD1 as the D gene, but with no DNA this cannot be confirmed. The CDR3 has 19 amino acids. Per the germline V gene, CDR1 is DFQATT and CDR2 is SNEGSKA (reference sequence).

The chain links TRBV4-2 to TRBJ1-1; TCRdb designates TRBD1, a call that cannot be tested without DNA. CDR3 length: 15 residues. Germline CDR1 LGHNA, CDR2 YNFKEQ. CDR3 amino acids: CASSQSTGSHTEAFF.

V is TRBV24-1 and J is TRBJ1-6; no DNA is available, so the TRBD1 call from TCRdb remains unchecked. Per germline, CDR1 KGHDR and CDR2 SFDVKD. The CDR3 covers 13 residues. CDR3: CATSLTGGSPLHF.

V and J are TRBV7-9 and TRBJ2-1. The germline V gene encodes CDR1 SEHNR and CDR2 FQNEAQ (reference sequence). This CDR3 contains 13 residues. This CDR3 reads CASRDGSYNEQFF.

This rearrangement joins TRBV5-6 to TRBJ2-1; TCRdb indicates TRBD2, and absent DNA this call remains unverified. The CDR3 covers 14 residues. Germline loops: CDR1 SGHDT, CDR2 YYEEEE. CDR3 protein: CASSLPLAGGEQFF.

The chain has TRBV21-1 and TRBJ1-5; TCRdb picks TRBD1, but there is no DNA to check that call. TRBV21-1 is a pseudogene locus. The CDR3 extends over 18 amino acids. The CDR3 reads CASSKSGGTGGCNQPQHF.

The CDR3: CAWSVRERLYF. The chain has TRBV30 and TRBJ2-5; TCRdb outputs TRBD2, but without DNA this stays unchecked. Germline CDR1 reads GTSNPN; CDR2 reads SVGIG (reference sequence). The CDR3 totals 11 residues.

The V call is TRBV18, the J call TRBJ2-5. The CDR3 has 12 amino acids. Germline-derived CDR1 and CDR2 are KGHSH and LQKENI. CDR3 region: CASSAMEETQYF.

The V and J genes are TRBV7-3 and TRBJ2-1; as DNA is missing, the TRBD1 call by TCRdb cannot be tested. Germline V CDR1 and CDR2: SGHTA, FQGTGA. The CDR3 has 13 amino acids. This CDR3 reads CASSPFPGGPQFF.

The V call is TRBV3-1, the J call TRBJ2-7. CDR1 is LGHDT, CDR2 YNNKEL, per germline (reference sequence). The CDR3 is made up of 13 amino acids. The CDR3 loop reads CASSRGVSYEQYF.